The rows below give T cell receptor beta chains drawn from one sample of a study of molecular identifiers for immune sequencing clone quantification. One entry per CDR3 protein, called by TCRdb with MiXCR from the PCR reads. The sample contains about half a million distinct CDR3 sequences, approximately 25% of which appear only once. The sample consisted of naive CD8+ T cells from blood, with Jurkat cell RNA spiked in. These receptors were taken from a human donor in good health. Some libraries in this study had Jurkat cell RNA spiked in. The CDR3 runs from the conserved cysteine through the conserved F or W. D genes are given only for firm matches. Some rows mark clone size as missing; the rest say once, few, many or name a class of expanded clone.

TRBV7-9,many,TRBJ2-3,TRBD2,CASVGLAGSTDTQYF,TGTGCCAGCGTCGGACTAGCGGGGAGCACAGATACGCAGTATTTT
TRBV7-8,few,TRBJ2-3,TRBD1,CASSYWTGEGDTQYF,TGTGCCAGCAGCTACTGGACAGGGGAGGGAGATACGCAGTATTTT
TRBV7-9,many,TRBJ1-4,-,CASSEQVPRANEKLFF,TGTGCCAGCAGCGAACAGGTTCCGAGGGCTAATGAAAAACTGTTTTTT
TRBV4-3,-,TRBJ2-1,-,CASSQDQQGWDEQFF,TGCGCCAGCAGCCAAGATCAACAGGGTTGGGATGAGCAGTTCTTC
TRBV7-9,many,TRBJ2-3,TRBD2,CASSVGLAGDTDTQYF,TGTGCCAGCAGCGTGGGACTAGCGGGGGACACAGATACGCAGTATTTT
TRBV18,few,TRBJ2-7,TRBD2,CASSGTSGVVYEQYF,TGTGCCAGCTCAGGGACTAGCGGGGTTGTCTACGAGCAGTACTTC
TRBV7-2,many,TRBJ2-5,-,CASSLAPSPGETQYF,TGTGCCAGCAGCTTAGCCCCTAGTCCCGGGGAGACCCAGTACTTC
TRBV2,-,TRBJ2-7,-,CASSEGPSSTYEQYF,TGTGCCAGCAGTGAAGGGCCTAGTTCTACCTACGAGCAGTACTTC
TRBV12-3/TRBV12-4,-,TRBJ2-7,-,CASSLLAYYEQYF,TGTGCCAGCAGTTTACTAGCTTATTACGAGCAGTACTTC
TRBV13,few,TRBJ2-3,TRBD2,CASSERLAGVTDTQYF,TGTGCCAGCAGCGAGCGACTAGCGGGGGTTACAGATACGCAGTATTTT
TRBV13,-,TRBJ2-1,TRBD2,CASSPGTSGRGSYNEQFF,TGTGCCAGCAGCCCGGGGACTAGCGGGAGAGGTTCCTACAATGAGCAGTTCTTC
TRBV20-1,-,TRBJ2-7,TRBD1,CSGGTGSYEQYF,TGCAGTGGTGGGACAGGCTCCTACGAGCAGTACTTC
TRBV29-1,many,TRBJ2-2,-,CSVEGRPGELFF,TGCAGCGTTGAAGGGAGGCCCGGGGAGCTGTTTTTT
TRBV24-1,-,TRBJ1-5,-,CATSDFRGNGNQPQHF,TGTGCCACCAGTGATTTCCGGGGAAATGGCAATCAGCCCCAGCATTTT
TRBV5-6,few,TRBJ2-5,-,CASSLAGPETQYF,TGTGCCAGCAGCTTGGCAGGGCCGGAGACCCAGTACTTC
TRBV4-3,-,TRBJ1-3,-,CASSPSAEDRGNTIYF,TGCGCCAGCAGCCCTAGTGCGGAGGATAGAGGAAACACCATATATTTT
TRBV30,-,TRBJ1-1,TRBD1,CAWSVTGATEAFF,TGTGCCTGGAGTGTAACAGGGGCCACTGAAGCTTTCTTT
TRBV4-3,few,TRBJ2-7,-,CASSQDRQGAYSYEQYF,TGCGCCAGCAGCCAAGACCGGCAGGGAGCTTACTCCTACGAGCAGTACTTC
TRBV7-9,many,TRBJ2-7,-,CASSLGFAGNYEQYF,TGTGCCAGCAGCTTAGGTTTTGCGGGAAACTACGAGCAGTACTTC
TRBV20-1,-,TRBJ2-7,TRBD2,CSARDLGLAGGSYEQYF,TGCAGTGCTAGAGACCTCGGACTAGCGGGAGGTTCCTACGAGCAGTACTTC
TRBV19,-,TRBJ1-1,-,CASSMVGGGSPEAFF,TGTGCCAGTAGTATGGTCGGAGGCGGGAGCCCTGAAGCTTTCTTT
TRBV4-3,few,TRBJ2-7,TRBD2,CASSQEGTSGYEQYF,TGCGCCAGCAGCCAAGAAGGGACTAGCGGATACGAGCAGTACTTC